This note documents a single TCR beta chain sequence. Its antigen is unknown. Samples had at least 6.5 million PBMCs isolated from them. Trimming shortened V by 0 bases and J by 2 bases, and 8 bases separated the two germline ends. This CDR3 has 15 amino acids. Germline values: CDR1 DFQATT, CDR2 SNEGSKA (reference sequence). The sample is drawn from a study of blood T cells in healthy people across ages. Looking at the study overall: About one barcoded beta molecule per two T cells came from capture by template switching.

Findings and caveats of the study: Naive and antigen-experienced cells could not be conclusively compared, given unsorted PBMCs.

The second PCR ran roughly 7 to 11 cycles with a sample-barcoded 5' primer and J-beta primers. TCRdb reprocessed the 5' RACE reads with MiXCR, giving one entry per CDR3 protein. This sample has about 1.4 million distinct CDR3 sequences, with 45% to 70% found just once. This receptor was obtained from a man younger than 35 in good health. J is TRBJ2-6 and V is TRBV20-1; D possibly corresponds to TRBD2 (7 bases). Sequences were obtained from blood. CDR3 in amino acids: CSAREGGPGANVLTF. In DNA, the CDR3 is TGCAGTGCTAGAGAGGGGGGGCCTGGGGCCAACGTCCTGACTTTC.